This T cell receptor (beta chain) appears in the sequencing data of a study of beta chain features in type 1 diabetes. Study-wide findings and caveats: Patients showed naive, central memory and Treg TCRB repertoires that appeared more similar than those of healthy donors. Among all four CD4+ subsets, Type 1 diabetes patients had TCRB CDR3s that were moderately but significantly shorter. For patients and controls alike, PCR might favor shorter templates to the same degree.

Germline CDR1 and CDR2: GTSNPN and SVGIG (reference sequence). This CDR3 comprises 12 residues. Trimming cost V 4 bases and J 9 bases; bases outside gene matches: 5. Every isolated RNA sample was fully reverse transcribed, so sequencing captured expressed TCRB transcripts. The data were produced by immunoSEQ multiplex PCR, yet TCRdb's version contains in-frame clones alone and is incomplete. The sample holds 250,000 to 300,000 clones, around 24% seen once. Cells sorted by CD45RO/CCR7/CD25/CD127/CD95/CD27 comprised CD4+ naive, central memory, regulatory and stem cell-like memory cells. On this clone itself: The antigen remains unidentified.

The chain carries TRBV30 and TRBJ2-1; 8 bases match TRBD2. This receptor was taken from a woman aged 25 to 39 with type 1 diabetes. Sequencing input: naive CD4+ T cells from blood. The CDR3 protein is CAWTLAGIEQFF. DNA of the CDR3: TGTGCCTGGACCTTAGCGGGAATTGAGCAGTTCTTC.